The T cell receptor beta chain under discussion was sequenced for a study of T cell responses to AZD1222 COVID-19 vaccine. This clone was recorded only once. Its target is not known. Study-wide points: Along spike, vaccine-associated CD4 TCRs were found throughout, with dominance at 160-218 and 743-854. Baseline serostatus was positive in only six AZD1222 recipients.

Produced via immunoSEQ multiplex PCR; TCRdb's table is partial and in-frame only. The profile shows about 94,000 clones, about 88% of them singletons. CDR3 length equals 10 residues. V was clipped by 6 bases and J by 2 bases, with 1 base between them. CDR1 SNHLY and CDR2 FYNNEI come from the germline V gene. V gene TRBV2 combines with J gene TRBJ2-5; D unresolved. This TCR was sampled from an adult in good health. The sample in question was peripheral blood, obtained on day 0 of AZD1222 vaccination. In DNA form, the CDR3 reads TGTGCCAGCAGGCAAGAGACCCAGTACTTC. Protein product: CASRQETQYF.